This TCR beta chain is drawn from a study of T-cell memory formation after mild COVID-19. The wider study: Largely, TCR clusters stayed within a single donor.

General study results and limits: Contracting CD4+ clones lay largely in CM and EM, with CD8+ ones residing in EMRA. Unconfirmed was the SARS-CoV-2 specificity of second-wave clones that peaked on day 37.

About this clonotype: Its antigen is currently unknown.

CDR1 and CDR2 from the germline V gene are DFQATT and SNEGSKA (reference sequence). CDR3 length: 11 residues. V lost 3 bases to trimming and J lost 3 bases, with 5 bases between them. Barcoded TCR alpha and TCR beta cDNA libraries with UMIs came from 5'RACE using constant-segment primers. TCRdb processed the 5' RACE reads anew with MiXCR; each CDR3 protein has one entry. Among more than 450,000 distinct CDR3 sequences, 18% were seen once, and the ten largest hold more than 10%. J is TRBJ1-2 and V is TRBV20-1; D is undetermined. Sequencing was carried out using PBMCs or a T cell subset sorted from them (not recorded which). This TCR derives from an adult woman who had mild COVID-19 (a few samples of this study predate the infection). Cell type and time point are not known. Here the CDR3 DNA reads TGCAGTGCTAGTGAGGACTATGGCTACACCTTC. Protein product: CSASEDYGYTF.